This section outlines one T cell receptor (beta chain) sequence together with its context. It has no known antigen specificity. Base quality data are lacking; no much larger clone is found one base away. The data were taken from a study of molecular identifiers for immune sequencing clone quantification (dated by TCRdb to 2016 to 2019). About the investigation overall: For a replicate experiment, RNA from roughly 18,000 or 92,000 naive CD8 T cells was divided into five aliquots, of which four were sequenced. The study was a methods study using CD8 T cells to benchmark molecular-identifier clustering-based TCR repertoire sequencing (MIDCIRS) and TCR RNA copy counting.

Points the paper makes about the study in general: Highly expanded clone sizes could be underestimated if identical TCR molecules share a barcode. Spiked-in Jurkat TCR RNA equivalent to a single cell was reported to be detectable even among 750,000 to 1,000,000 naive CD8 T cells. In CMV-specific effector cells, clones with more than 20 RNA copies accounted for over 98% of molecules, whereas in naive cells such clones accounted for under 1%. When barcode sub-clustering was not used, chimeric consensus sequences inflated TCR diversity, with chimeras reaching as high as 47%. The naive libraries included spiked-in Jurkat TCR RNA (fewer than eleven copies' worth), and this Jurkat TCR RNA is not part of the donor repertoire. Modeling indicated 2.5 to 3 TCR RNA copies recovered per cell, compared with about 9.4 by digital PCR, which implies a capture efficiency of approximately 30%.

The method behind the library was PCR. TCRdb lists the instrument as NextSeq 500. Bulk TCR libraries were generated as previously described, with the TCR primers listed in Table S5 used. Purification of total RNA was performed with the Qiagen AllPrep DNA/RNA kit. Before analysis, reads from multiple sequencing runs of the same library were pooled. Per the source publication's procedure: Only reads with exact TCR constant sequence were kept, trimmed to 150 nt, and grouped by their 12-nt molecular barcodes. Reads inside each barcode group were sub-clustered using a 15% Levenshtein threshold, and a quality-weighted consensus sequence was constructed for each RNA molecule. Non-functional sequences were excluded, and lower-count sequences lying one edit away from another sequence were also excluded. Barcode sub-clusters with fewer than 20% of the maximum read count were removed, based on fitting two negative binomial distributions. TCRdb's own reprocessing of the public reads used fastp at Q25 and MiXCR and kept productive beta chains. Every distinct CDR3 protein forms one entry, paired with its most common genes and DNA. TCRdb assigned the V and J calls; the authors' analysis was not used. This sample is represented by approximately 630,000 distinct CDR3 sequences; about 25% of them were singletons. Of the sample, 0.7% to 0.95% is held by the ten largest clones.

Libraries of naive CD8 T cells were built from anywhere between about 17,000 and 1,000,000 sorted cells, with 10%, 30% or 50% of the purified RNA used. Naive CD8 T cells, defined as CD8+CD4-CCR7+CD45RA+, were FACS-sorted into RLT Plus buffer on a BD FACSAria II. Around 10 TCR copies' worth of Jurkat RNA were spiked into roughly 17,000-1,100,000 naive CD8 T cell samples to test detection sensitivity. CD8 T cells were enriched using RosetteSep CD8+ T Cell Enrichment Cocktail and Ficoll-Paque, and the enriched cells then underwent ACK red cell lysis. This clonotype originated in a human donor in good health. Some libraries in this study had Jurkat cell RNA spiked in. The sample taken for sequencing was naive CD8+ T cells from blood, with Jurkat cell RNA spiked in. The cell subset or site label, read with the paper, signifies: FACS-sorted CD8+CD4-CCR7+CD45RA+ naive T cells.

The CDR3 protein sequence reads: CASSNLRLAGGTDTQYF. The DNA reads as follows: TGTGCCAGCAGCAACCTAAGACTAGCGGGGGGGACAGATACGCAGTATTTT. The chain couples TRBV21-1 to TRBJ2-3; the table calls TRBD2, which could not be checked here. TRBV21-1 is a pseudogene segment. The CDR3 has 17 amino acids, counting the end cysteine and phenylalanine. CDR3 DNA only is kept here, 51 bases in frame from base 1.